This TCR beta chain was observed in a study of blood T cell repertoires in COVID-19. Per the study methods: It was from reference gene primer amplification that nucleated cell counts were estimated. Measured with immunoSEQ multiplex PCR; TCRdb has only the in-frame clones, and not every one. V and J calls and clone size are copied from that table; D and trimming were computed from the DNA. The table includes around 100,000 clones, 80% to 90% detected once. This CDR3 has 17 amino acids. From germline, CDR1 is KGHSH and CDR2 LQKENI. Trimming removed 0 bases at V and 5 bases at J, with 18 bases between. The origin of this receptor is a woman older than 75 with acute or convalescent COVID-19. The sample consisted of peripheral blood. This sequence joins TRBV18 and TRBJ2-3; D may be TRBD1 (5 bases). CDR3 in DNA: TGTGCCAGCTCACCACCGGGGCAGGGTAACTCCGGAGATACGCAGTATTTT. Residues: CASSPPGQGNSGDTQYF.